The 32 T cell receptor beta chains below come from one sample, sequenced in a study of beta chain features in type 1 diabetes. The isolated RNA, all of it, was reverse transcribed, so expressed TCRB transcripts were what got sequenced. The protocol was immunoSEQ multiplex PCR, while the TCRdb copy is restricted to in-frame clones and leaves out a portion. The sample comprises over 100,000 clones, approximately 37% of which are singletons, and roughly 0.064% rests with the top ten. The sequenced sample consisted of stem cell memory CD4+ T cells from blood. All receptors come from a woman aged 18-35 years in good health.

This clone came up a few times. The J gene is TRBJ2-7, the V gene TRBV7-2; weak D call: TRBD2 (6 bases). The germline CDR1 and CDR2 sequences are SGHTA and FQGNSA. Trimming left V 5 bases short and J 2 bases short, with 19 bases between. The CDR3 sequence is 16 residues long. The CDR3 nucleotides read TGTGCCAGCAGCCAAAGACCAGCGGGTTCCGCCTACGAGCAGTACTTC. This codes for CASSQRPAGSAYEQYF. Full variable domain (rest looked up from reference TRBV7-2 and TRBJ2-7): GAGVSQSPSNKVTEKGKDVELRCDPISGHTALYWYRQSLGQGLEFLIYFQGNSAPDKSGLPSDRFSAERTGGSVSTLTIQRTQQEDSAVYLCASSQRPAGSAYEQYFGPGTRLTVT.

This sequence joins TRBV29-1 and TRBJ2-5; D is possibly TRBD1 (6 bases). The CDR3 loop spans 14 amino acids. V was trimmed by 7 bases and J by 4 bases, leaving 19 bases between them. The germline CDR1 and CDR2 sequences are SQVTM and ANQGSEA. The CDR3 DNA reads as TGCAGCGGGGCGGTGGGGGCGTTTCTAGAGACCCAGTACTTC. Its protein is CSGAVGAFLETQYF.

The chain employs TRBV29-1 and TRBJ2-7; D is possibly TRBD1 (6 bases). CDR3 length equals 13 residues. Trimming cost V 1 base and J 5 bases, with 12 bases left between them. Per the germline V gene, CDR1 is SQVTM and CDR2 is ANQGSEA. CDR3 DNA: TGCAGCGTTGAAGGGCAGGGGTCCAACGAGCAGTACTTC. Translating it yields CSVEGQGSNEQYF.

DNA of the CDR3: TGTGCCAGCAGCTTAGCGCTGGGACAGTCCCAGTACTTC. Protein: CASSLALGQSQYF. The gene calls are TRBV7-2 and TRBJ2-4, with TRBD1 matching 7 bases. Germline CDR1 and CDR2: SGHTA and FQGNSA. Trimming took 0 bases from V and 13 from J; bases not matched to a gene: 6. The CDR3 is made up of 13 amino acids. The complete variable domain, with remaining parts taken from reference TRBV7-2 and TRBJ2-4, reads GAGVSQSPSNKVTEKGKDVELRCDPISGHTALYWYRQSLGQGLEFLIYFQGNSAPDKSGLPSDRFSAERTGGSVSTLTIQRTQQEDSAVYLCASSLALGQSQYFGAGTRLSVL.

The J gene is TRBJ2-7, the V gene TRBV6-1; no clear D gene. Trimming cost V 7 bases and J 0 bases, with 13 bases left between them. CDR1 is MNHNS and CDR2 is SASEGT in the germline V gene. The CDR3 loop spans 14 amino acids. The DNA for the CDR3 is TGTGCCAGCAAGCCCCCGTTCCCCTCCTACGAGCAGTACTTC. Residues: CASKPPFPSYEQYF.

The chain couples TRBV20-1 to TRBJ2-7; maybe TRBD1 (6 bases). The ends were cut back, 5 bases at V and 6 bases at J, with 11 bases in the middle. Germline CDR1 DFQATT, CDR2 SNEGSKA (reference sequence). This CDR3 contains 11 residues. The DNA for the CDR3 is TGCAGTGCTGTACACAGGGCCGAGCAGTACTTC. Amino acid sequence: CSAVHRAEQYF.

V and J are TRBV6-6 and TRBJ2-1; 12 nucleotides align to TRBD2. The CDR3 spans 15 residues. After removal of 8 bases from V and 7 bases from J, the junction contained 9 bases not matched to a gene. Germline-derived CDR1 and CDR2 are MNHNY and SVGAGI (reference sequence). CDR3 in amino acids: CASGTGLAGGNEQFF. In DNA form, the CDR3 reads TGTGCCAGCGGTACGGGACTAGCGGGTGGGAATGAGCAGTTCTTC.

This sequence joins TRBV5-1 and TRBJ1-2; TRBD1 is a possible D gene (6 bases). CDR1 and CDR2 from the germline V gene are SGHRS and YFSETQ. V was pared by 2 bases and J by 2 bases, with 10 bases between. The CDR3 totals 14 residues. CDR3 residues: CASSLQGRNYGYTF. Here the CDR3 DNA reads TGCGCCAGCAGCTTACAGGGCCGAAACTATGGCTACACCTTC.

This clone occurred once. This rearrangement joins TRBV18 to TRBJ2-6; a possible D gene is TRBD2 (6 bases). The CDR3 consists of 20 residues. CDR1 KGHSH and CDR2 LQKENI come from the germline V gene. Deletions cut 3 bases from V and 2 bases from J, with 23 bases between. CDR3 nucleotides: TGTGCCAGCTCACCCCTCTCCCTTTTTACGGGGGAGACTGGGGCCAACGTCCTGACTTTC. Its protein is CASSPLSLFTGETGANVLTF.

This clone has a handful of counts. V is TRBV29-1 and J is TRBJ2-7; 7 positions agree with TRBD2. Unmatched junction bases numbered 8, after V lost 5 bases and J lost 4 bases. Germline V gene lookup returns CDR1 SQVTM and CDR2 ANQGSEA. The CDR3 runs 13 residues. CDR3 sequence (DNA): TGCAGCGTTCGGCTAGCGGTGGTATACGAGCAGTACTTC. As protein: CSVRLAVVYEQYF.

V gene TRBV7-9 combines with J gene TRBJ2-1; 8 bases are shared with TRBD2. Germline CDR1 reads SEHNR; CDR2 reads FQNEAQ (reference sequence). Losses at the gene ends were 0 bases for V and 6 bases for J; bases not matched to a gene: 10. The CDR3 extends over 17 amino acids. The CDR3: CASSLAPSGTRLNEQFF. CDR3 in DNA: TGTGCCAGCAGCTTAGCCCCCTCCGGGACTAGGCTCAATGAGCAGTTCTTC.

The V call is TRBV30, the J call TRBJ2-1; 11 bases match TRBD2. V trimming: 2 bases; J trimming: 4 bases; junction bases outside the gene matches: 7. Per the germline V gene, CDR1 is GTSNPN and CDR2 is SVGIG (reference sequence). The CDR3 is 16 residues long. CDR3 DNA sequence: TGTGCCTGGAGTATAACTAGCGGGAGCTCTTACAATGAGCAGTTCTTC. Translation gives CAWSITSGSSYNEQFF.

The V call is TRBV7-9, the J call TRBJ2-4; D may be TRBD2 (5 bases). V was cut by 7 bases and J by 5 bases, with 18 bases left in between. In germline, CDR1 is SEHNR, CDR2 FQNEAQ (reference sequence). This CDR3 contains 15 residues. The CDR3 here is CASTPGGESQNIQYF. For the CDR3, the DNA is TGTGCCAGCACTCCCGGTGGGGAGTCTCAAAACATTCAGTACTTC. Together with reference TRBV7-9 and TRBJ2-4, the CDR3 gives the full variable domain: DTGVSQNPRHKITKRGQNVTFRCDPISEHNRLYWYRQTLGQGPEFLTYFQNEAQLEKSRLLSDRFSAERPKGSFSTLEIQRTEQGDSAMYLCASTPGGESQNIQYFGAGTRLSVL.

This rearrangement joins TRBV19 to TRBJ2-7; unclear D gene. V was trimmed by 3 bases and J by 0 bases, leaving 9 bases between them. This CDR3 spans 14 amino acids. CDR1 and CDR2 from the germline V gene are LNHDA and SQIVND (reference sequence). The CDR3 DNA follows: TGTGCCAGTAGTATGGTACAGTCCTCCTACGAGCAGTACTTC. Protein sequence: CASSMVQSSYEQYF.

This clone has at least ten counts. The chain recombines TRBV7-9 with TRBJ1-1; D remains unclear. The CDR3 length is 10 residues. V was cut by 5 bases and J by 11 bases, with 9 bases left in between. The V gene's germline CDR1 is SEHNR and CDR2 FQNEAQ (reference sequence). The CDR3: CASSLFGAFF. The CDR3 bases are TGTGCCAGCAGCCTCTTTGGCGCTTTCTTT.

The chain combines TRBV7-2 with TRBJ2-7; possible D gene TRBD2, 6 bases. The germline V gene has CDR1 SGHTA and CDR2 FQGNSA. This CDR3 contains 15 residues. V was clipped by 1 base and J by 3 bases, with 13 bases between them. Written as DNA, the CDR3 is TGTGCCAGCAGCTTAGGCGCGACTAGTGTCTACGAGCAGTACTTC. Translated: CASSLGATSVYEQYF.

The rearrangement uses TRBV9 and TRBJ2-1; 8 nucleotides line up with TRBD2. Unmatched junction bases numbered 11, after V lost 3 bases and J lost 3 bases. Germline-derived CDR1 and CDR2 are SGDLS and YYNGEE. This CDR3 region has 17 residues. CDR3 bases: TGTGCCAGCAGCGCCCCCCCCGGGCTAGCGGGCTACAATGAGCAGTTCTTC. Amino acid sequence: CASSAPPGLAGYNEQFF.

There are a few counts of this clone. V and J are TRBV4-1 and TRBJ2-3, with D unresolved. This CDR3 contains 14 residues. The V end was cut by 0 bases, the J end by 2 bases, with 6 bases between. Germline assignment: CDR1 MGHRA and CDR2 YSYEKL. For the CDR3, the DNA is TGCGCCAGCAGCCAAGATTGGGCCACAGATACGCAGTATTTT. This translates into CASSQDWATDTQYF.

This clone has only one observation. This chain joins TRBV11-2 and TRBJ2-1; tentatively, D is TRBD1 (5 bases). In germline, CDR1 is SGHAT, CDR2 FQNNGV. CDR3 size: 13 residues. V was cut by 10 bases and J by 5 bases, with 15 bases left in between. Here the CDR3 DNA reads TGTGCCATCCTCATAGACAGACACAATGAGCAGTTCTTC. Translation gives CAILIDRHNEQFF.

The CDR3 loop reads CASSPHTGQGAPEQFF. The CDR3 DNA is TGTGCCAGCAGCCCACACACGGGACAGGGGGCGCCTGAGCAGTTCTTC. The chain recombines TRBV7-9 with TRBJ2-1, with 12 bases matching TRBD1. The CDR3 spans 16 residues. Germline trimming cut 5 bases from V and 9 bases from J; bases unmatched to any gene: 11. Germline values: CDR1 SEHNR, CDR2 FQNEAQ (reference sequence).

This chain joins TRBV19 and TRBJ1-2; D gene unclear. V was pared by 4 bases and J by 7 bases, with 13 bases between. The CDR3 extends over 13 amino acids. Germline CDR1 and CDR2: LNHDA and SQIVND (reference sequence). CDR3 sequence reads: CASSTSYPFGYTF. The CDR3 DNA reads TGTGCCAGTAGTACGAGTTACCCATTTGGCTACACCTTC.

This clone was counted only a few times. CDR3 in amino acids: CASSYPTSGGYEQYF. The CDR3 DNA reads TGTGCCAGCAGTTATCCGACTAGCGGAGGATACGAGCAGTACTTC. This chain joins TRBV6-5 and TRBJ2-7, with 9 bases aligning to TRBD2. This CDR3 has 15 residues. CDR1 MNHEY and CDR2 SVGAGI come from the germline V gene. The trim removed 3 bases at V and 4 bases at J, leaving 7 bases unmatched.

Only a few counts were recorded for this clone. The rearrangement links TRBV18 to TRBJ1-5; tentative D call: TRBD1 (5 bases). This CDR3 is 16 amino acids long. Germline V gene lookup returns CDR1 KGHSH and CDR2 LQKENI. V lost 3 bases and J 5 bases, leaving 17 bases between the germline ends. CDR3: CASSPSQGSLDQPQHF. CDR3 in DNA: TGTGCCAGCTCACCTAGTCAGGGTAGTCTCGATCAGCCCCAGCATTTT.

This clone appeared a few times. The V call is TRBV28, the J call TRBJ2-1, with a tentative D call TRBD1 (6 bases). Germline V CDR1 and CDR2: MDHEN, SYDVKM. The V and J ends lost 5 bases and 4 bases respectively, with 18 bases between them. The CDR3 is 16 residues long. CDR3 sequence reads: CASSDPGHTPYNEQFF. The CDR3 DNA is TGTGCCAGCAGTGATCCGGGACACACACCTTACAATGAGCAGTTCTTC. Full variable domain (rest looked up from reference TRBV28 and TRBJ2-1): DVKVTQSSRYLVKRTGEKVFLECVQDMDHENMFWYRQDPGLGLRLIYFSYDVKMKEKGDIPEGYSVSREKKERFSLILESASTNQTSMYLCASSDPGHTPYNEQFFGPGTRLTVL.

This clone was found once. The V and J genes are TRBV7-9 and TRBJ2-2; TRBD1 agrees at 10 bases. CDR3 length: 15 residues. Germline values: CDR1 SEHNR, CDR2 FQNEAQ (reference sequence). With 7 bases clipped from V and 4 bases from J, the junction kept 6 bases outside the gene matches. The CDR3 DNA follows: TGTGCCAGCACCGACGACAGGGGGCGCACCGGGGAGCTGTTTTTT. Its protein product is CASTDDRGRTGELFF. The full variable domain, rest sourced from reference TRBV7-9 and TRBJ2-2, is DTGVSQNPRHKITKRGQNVTFRCDPISEHNRLYWYRQTLGQGPEFLTYFQNEAQLEKSRLLSDRFSAERPKGSFSTLEIQRTEQGDSAMYLCASTDDRGRTGELFFGEGSRLTVL.

This clone has a single count. The sample holds other DNA sequences that translate to the same CDR3. The chain links TRBV7-6 to TRBJ2-3; D gene unclear. This CDR3 comprises 16 residues. Germline lookup yields CDR1 SGHVS and CDR2 FNYEAQ. V was shortened by 5 bases and J by 2 bases, with 17 bases between the two germline ends. This CDR3 reads CASSHRAHSFTDTQYF. CDR3 bases: TGTGCCAGCAGCCACAGAGCCCACTCCTTCACAGATACGCAGTATTTT.

The chain recombines TRBV10-3 with TRBJ2-1, with TRBD2 matching 14 bases. The CDR3 is made up of 17 amino acids. After removal of 4 bases from V and 7 bases from J, the junction contained 9 bases not matched to a gene. The V gene's germline CDR1 is ENHRY and CDR2 SYGVKD. The CDR3, as DNA: TGTGCCATCAGTGTCGGGACTAGCGGGAGATTTAGGAATGAGCAGTTCTTC. Amino acid sequence: CAISVGTSGRFRNEQFF.

This chain connects TRBV2 to TRBJ1-4, with D possibly TRBD1 on 5 matching bases. CDR1 and CDR2 (germline): SNHLY, FYNNEI. V was cut by 6 bases and J by 4 bases, with 12 bases left in between. This CDR3 region has 14 residues. DNA for the CDR3: TGTGCCAGCAGGCGGGACTTCCTTAATGAAAAACTGTTTTTT. This codes for CASRRDFLNEKLFF.

J is TRBJ2-1 and V is TRBV4-2; the match to TRBD2 covers 11 bases. J lost 9 bases, V lost 5 bases, and 12 bases had no gene match. CDR3 size: 16 residues. The V gene's germline CDR1 is LGHNA and CDR2 YNFKEQ. CDR3 sequence (DNA): TGTGCCAGCAGCTACAAAATAGCGGGAGGGCCGGGTGAGCAGTTCTTC. This translates into CASSYKIAGGPGEQFF.

The chain couples TRBV5-1 to TRBJ2-5, with D uncertain. Germline V gene sequence: CDR1 SGHRS, CDR2 YFSETQ. The CDR3 spans 11 residues. V lost 3 bases to trimming and J lost 6 bases, with 6 bases between them. This CDR3 reads CASSSYKTQYF. CDR3 nucleotide sequence: TGCGCCAGCAGCTCCTATAAGACCCAGTACTTC.

This clone came up a few times. The chain couples TRBV7-9 to TRBJ2-7; TRBD2 aligns across 12 bases. V lost 5 bases, J lost 2 bases, and 7 bases stayed unmatched. The germline CDR1 and CDR2 sequences are SEHNR and FQNEAQ (reference sequence). The CDR3 length is 16 residues. The CDR3: CASSLPGLAGAYEQYF. CDR3 nucleotide sequence: TGTGCCAGCAGCCTTCCGGGACTAGCGGGTGCCTACGAGCAGTACTTC.

Details on this clone: This same CDR3 is encoded by further DNA sequences in the sample. The chain uses TRBV11-2 and TRBJ2-7; no firm D call. Between the trimmed V and J ends, which lost 6 bases and 7 bases, there was a span of 10 bases. The germline gives CDR1 SGHAT, CDR2 FQNNGV. This CDR3 has 11 amino acids. The CDR3 DNA sequence: TGTGCCAGCAGAACTTACGGGGAGCAGTACTTC. Protein product: CASRTYGEQYF.